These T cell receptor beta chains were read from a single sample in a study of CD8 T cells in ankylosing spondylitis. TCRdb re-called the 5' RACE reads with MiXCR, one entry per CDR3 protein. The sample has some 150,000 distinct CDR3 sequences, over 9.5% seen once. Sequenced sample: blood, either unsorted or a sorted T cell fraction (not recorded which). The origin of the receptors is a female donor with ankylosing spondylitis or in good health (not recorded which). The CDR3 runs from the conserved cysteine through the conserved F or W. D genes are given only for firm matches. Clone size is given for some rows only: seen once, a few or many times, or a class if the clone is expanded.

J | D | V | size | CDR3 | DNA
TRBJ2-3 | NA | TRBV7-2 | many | CASSLSAAFTLNTQYF | TGTGCCAGCAGCTTATCGGCAGCCTTCACATTGAATACGCAGTATTTT
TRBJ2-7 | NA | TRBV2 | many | CASKGPFYEQYF | TGTGCCAGCAAGGGGCCCTTTTACGAGCAGTACTTC
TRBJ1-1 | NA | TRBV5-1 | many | CASSSGDSNTEAFF | TGCGCCAGCAGCTCAGGGGATTCGAACACTGAAGCTTTCTTT
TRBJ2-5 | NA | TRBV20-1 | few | CSARVETQYF | TGCAGTGCTAGAGTGGAGACCCAGTACTTC
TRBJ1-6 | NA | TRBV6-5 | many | CASSYQYNSPLHF | TGTGCCAGCAGTTACCAGTATAATTCACCCCTCCACTTT
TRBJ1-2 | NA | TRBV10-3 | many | CAISDPTGTPGYTF | TGTGCCATCAGTGATCCAACCGGGACACCCGGCTACACCTTC
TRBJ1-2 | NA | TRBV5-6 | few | CASSLPLTGTTYYGYTF | TGTGCCAGCAGCCTACCACTGACCGGGACAACCTACTATGGCTACACCTTC
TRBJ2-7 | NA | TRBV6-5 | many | CASSYFPQATYEQYF | TGTGCCAGCAGTTACTTCCCCCAGGCCACCTACGAGCAGTACTTC
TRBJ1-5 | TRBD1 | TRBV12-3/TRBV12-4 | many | CASSYRGSNQPQHF | TGTGCCAGCAGTTACAGGGGGAGCAATCAGCCCCAGCATTTT
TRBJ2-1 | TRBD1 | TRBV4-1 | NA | CASSQTGTGGHEQFF | TGCGCCAGCAGCCAAACCGGGACAGGGGGCCATGAGCAGTTCTTC
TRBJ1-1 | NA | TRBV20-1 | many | CSAQDTNTEAFF | TGCAGTGCGCAGGACACGAACACTGAAGCTTTCTTT
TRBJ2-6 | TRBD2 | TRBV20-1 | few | CSAIIAGANSGANVLTF | TGCAGTGCTATAATAGCGGGAGCGAACTCTGGGGCCAACGTCCTGACTTTC
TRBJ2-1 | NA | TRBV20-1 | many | CSATQRYSSYNEQFF | TGCAGTGCTACCCAGCGGTACAGCTCCTACAATGAGCAGTTCTTC
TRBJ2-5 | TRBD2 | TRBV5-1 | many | CASSLSGEETQYF | TGCGCCAGCAGCTTGAGCGGGGAAGAGACCCAGTACTTC
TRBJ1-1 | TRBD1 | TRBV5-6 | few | CASSLVRRGQSSEAFF | TGTGCCAGCAGCTTGGTGCGCAGGGGGCAAAGTTCTGAAGCTTTCTTT
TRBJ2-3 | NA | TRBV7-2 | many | CASSLGPGLRDTQYF | TGTGCCAGCAGCTTAGGGCCGGGACTGCGAGATACGCAGTATTTT
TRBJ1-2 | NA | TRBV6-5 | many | CASQFRGSNYGYTF | TGTGCCAGCCAGTTTCGGGGTTCTAACTATGGCTACACCTTC
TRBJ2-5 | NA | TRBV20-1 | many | CSFIPWGGHQETQYF | TGCAGTTTCATTCCGTGGGGGGGACATCAAGAGACCCAGTACTTC